A single T cell receptor beta chain is shown here with its context. The V gene end was trimmed by 4 bases and the J gene end by 8 bases; junction bases not matched to a gene: 5. The germline V gene encodes CDR1 SGHDT and CDR2 YYEEEE. This CDR3 region has 12 residues. Per the original methods: Amplification of reference gene primers was used by the study to estimate nucleated cell counts. The table came from immunoSEQ multiplex PCR; TCRdb's copy has only in-frame clones and leaves some out. V, J and clone size were drawn from that table, and D and trimming were deduced from the DNA. Altogether tens of thousands of clones are present, 82% being singletons, with the ten largest covering 3.5%. These data come from a study of blood T cell repertoires in COVID-19. In the study overall: Samples came from the United States, Italy and Spain, spanning acute and convalescent COVID-19. In each case, the material was cDNA or gDNA derived from T cells, B-cell-depleted T cells, or PBMCs.

What was sequenced was peripheral blood. This receptor was obtained from a man between 60 and 75 years old with acute or convalescent COVID-19. This chain connects TRBV5-6 to TRBJ1-2; 7 nucleotides line up with TRBD1. The CDR3 protein is CASSLLQGGYTF. For the CDR3, the DNA is TGTGCCAGCAGCCTTTTACAGGGGGGCTACACCTTC.